This T cell receptor beta chain derives from a study of blood T cell repertoires in COVID-19. Study in general: Sites in the United States, Italy and Spain provided acute and convalescent COVID-19 samples. PBMCs, B-cell-depleted T cells, or T cells provided the cDNA or gDNA that made up the material.

In the original processing: The assay estimated nucleated cells by amplifying reference gene primers. The protocol was immunoSEQ multiplex PCR, while the TCRdb copy is restricted to in-frame clones and leaves out a portion. V, J and clone size are taken as reported in that table, and D and trimming were inferred from the DNA itself. Of about 140,000 clones listed, roughly 85% are singletons. J gave up 2 bases and V 2 bases, and 5 bases lay outside the gene matches. The CDR3 has 15 amino acids. The germline V gene has CDR1 SGHKS and CDR2 YYEKEE (reference sequence). Sequences were obtained from peripheral blood. This clonotype was sampled from a middle-aged man with acute or convalescent COVID-19. The chain combines TRBV5-5 with TRBJ2-7; 9 bases line up with TRBD1. The CDR3 coding sequence is TGTGCCAGCAGCTTCAGGGGACAGGGACCCTACGAGCAGTACTTC. This codes for CASSFRGQGPYEQYF.